This T cell receptor beta chain came from a study of blood T cell repertoires in COVID-19. Study information: The origin of the acute and convalescent COVID-19 samples was the United States, Italy and Spain.

Seattle enrolled patients during active infection and tracked them longitudinally. The CDR3 sequence is 15 residues long. In germline, CDR1 is LNHDA, CDR2 SQIVND (reference sequence). Unmatched junction bases numbered 7, after V lost 3 bases and J lost 6 bases. Method: immunoSEQ multiplex PCR; TCRdb's copy keeps in-frame clones and lacks some. The data contain some 70,000 clones, around 80% of them seen just once; the ten biggest clones take up more than 10%. This clonotype was obtained from a man in his fifties or sixties with COVID-19, enrolled during active disease. The sequenced sample consisted of peripheral blood. The chain uses TRBV19 and TRBJ1-5; TRBD1 matches at 8 bases. CDR3 nucleotide sequence: TGTGCCAGTAGTATGAGACAGGGGTTAGGTCAGCCCCAGCATTTT. Encoded protein: CASSMRQGLGQPQHF.